This TCR beta chain appears in the sequencing data of a study of T cell responses to AZD1222 COVID-19 vaccine. Study background: Second-dose schedules of about 4 or about 12 weeks were combined.

Germline V gene lookup returns CDR1 SGHRS and CDR2 YFSETQ. Between the trimmed V and J ends, which lost 0 bases and 7 bases, there was a span of 13 bases. The CDR3 extends over 15 amino acids. General observations from the study: The study reported that nearly half of spike-specific TCRs target unmutated variant regions. Among the donors, most were white British and more were female, and clonal diversity was possibly underestimated. Repertoires were collected only later (after the peak T cell response had occurred).

This table comes from immunoSEQ multiplex PCR, and its TCRdb copy is limited to in-frame clones, with some not included. This sample has 99,000 or so clones, with 82% found just once. In regard to this clone: The antigen is undetermined.

This receptor was obtained from an adult in good health. This chain joins TRBV5-1 and TRBJ1-4, with D unresolved. The specimen comprised peripheral blood, sampled on day 0 of AZD1222 vaccination. The CDR3 bases are TGCGCCAGCAGCTTGGGGACCCTAACAAGTGAAAAACTGTTTTTT. Amino acid sequence: CASSLGTLTSEKLFF.